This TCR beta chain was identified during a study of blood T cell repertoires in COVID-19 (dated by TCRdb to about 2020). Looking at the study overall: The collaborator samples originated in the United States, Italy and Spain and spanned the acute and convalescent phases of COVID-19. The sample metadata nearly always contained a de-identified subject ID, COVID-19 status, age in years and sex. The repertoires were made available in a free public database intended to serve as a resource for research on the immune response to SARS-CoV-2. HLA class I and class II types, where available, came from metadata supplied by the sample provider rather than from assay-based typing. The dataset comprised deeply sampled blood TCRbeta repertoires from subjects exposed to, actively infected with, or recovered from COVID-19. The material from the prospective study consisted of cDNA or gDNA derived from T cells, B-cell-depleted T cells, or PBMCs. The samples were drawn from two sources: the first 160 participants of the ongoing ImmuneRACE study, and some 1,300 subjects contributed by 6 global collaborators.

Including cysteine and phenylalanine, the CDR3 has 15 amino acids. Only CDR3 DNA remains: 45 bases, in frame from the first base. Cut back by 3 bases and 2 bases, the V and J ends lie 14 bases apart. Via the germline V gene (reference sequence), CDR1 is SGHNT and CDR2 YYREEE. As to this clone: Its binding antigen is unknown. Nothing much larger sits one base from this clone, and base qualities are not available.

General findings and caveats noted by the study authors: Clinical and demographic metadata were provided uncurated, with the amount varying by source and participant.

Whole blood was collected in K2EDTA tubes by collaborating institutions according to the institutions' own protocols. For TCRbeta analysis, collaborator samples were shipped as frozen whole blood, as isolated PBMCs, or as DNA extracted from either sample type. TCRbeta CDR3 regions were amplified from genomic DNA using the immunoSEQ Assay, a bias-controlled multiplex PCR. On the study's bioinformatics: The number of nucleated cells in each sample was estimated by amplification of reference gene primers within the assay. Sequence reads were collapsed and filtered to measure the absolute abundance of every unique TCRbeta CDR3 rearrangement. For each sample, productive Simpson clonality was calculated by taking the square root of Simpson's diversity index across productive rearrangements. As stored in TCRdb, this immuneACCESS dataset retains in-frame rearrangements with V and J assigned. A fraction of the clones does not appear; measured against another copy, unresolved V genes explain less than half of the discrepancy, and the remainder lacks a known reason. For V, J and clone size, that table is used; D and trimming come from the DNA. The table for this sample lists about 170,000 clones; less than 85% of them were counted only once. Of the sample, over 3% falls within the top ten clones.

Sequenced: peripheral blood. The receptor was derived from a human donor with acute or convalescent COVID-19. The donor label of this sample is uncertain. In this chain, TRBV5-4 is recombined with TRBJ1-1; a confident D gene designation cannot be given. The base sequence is TGTGCCAGCAGCTACCCGAATCGGGGAAACACTGAAGCTTTCTTT. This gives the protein CASSYPNRGNTEAFF.